The clone carrying this T cell receptor (beta chain) was seen many times. Germline CDR1 is SGHVS and CDR2 is FNYEAQ. The V end was cut by 6 bases, the J end by 3 bases, with 21 bases between. CDR3 length equals 16 residues. This record belongs to a study of CD8 T cells in ankylosing spondylitis. It was by quantitative 5'-RACE with molecular barcodes that TCR beta libraries were made. TCRdb passed the 5' RACE reads through MiXCR, listing each CDR3 protein once. The table includes about 240,000 distinct CDR3 sequences, over 9.5% detected once. The origin of this receptor is a male donor with ankylosing spondylitis or in good health (not recorded which). The sample consisted of blood, either unsorted or a sorted T cell fraction (not recorded which). The chain employs TRBV7-6 and TRBJ2-7; TRBD2 might be the D (5 bases). The CDR3 loop reads CASSEEPQRYHYEQYF. The CDR3 bases are TGTGCCAGCAGTGAGGAGCCCCAGCGGTACCACTACGAGCAGTACTTC. The whole variable domain, filled in from reference TRBV7-6 and TRBJ2-7, reads GAGVSQSPRYKVTKRGQDVALRCDPISGHVSLYWYRQALGQGPEFLTYFNYEAQQDKSGLPNDRFSAERPEGSISTLTIQRTEQRDSAMYRCASSEEPQRYHYEQYFGPGTRLTVT.